The clone carrying this T cell receptor (beta chain) showed up many times. Using its own MiXCR run on the 5' RACE reads, TCRdb lists one record per CDR3 protein. The table records about 210,000 distinct CDR3 sequences, roughly 8.2% of them present only once. The sample originates from a study of CD8 T cells in ankylosing spondylitis. The CDR3 extends over 15 amino acids. Germline CDR1 reads LNHNV; CDR2 reads YYDKDF (reference sequence). V lost 0 bases and J 8 bases, leaving 15 bases between the germline ends. V gene TRBV15 combines with J gene TRBJ2-3, with D possibly being TRBD2 (6 bases). Material for sequencing was blood, either unsorted or a sorted T cell fraction (not recorded which). This TCR came from a female donor with ankylosing spondylitis or in good health (not recorded which). CDR3 loop: CATSRERLVLGTQYF. CDR3 coding DNA: TGTGCCACCAGCAGAGAAAGACTAGTCTTGGGTACGCAGTATTTT.